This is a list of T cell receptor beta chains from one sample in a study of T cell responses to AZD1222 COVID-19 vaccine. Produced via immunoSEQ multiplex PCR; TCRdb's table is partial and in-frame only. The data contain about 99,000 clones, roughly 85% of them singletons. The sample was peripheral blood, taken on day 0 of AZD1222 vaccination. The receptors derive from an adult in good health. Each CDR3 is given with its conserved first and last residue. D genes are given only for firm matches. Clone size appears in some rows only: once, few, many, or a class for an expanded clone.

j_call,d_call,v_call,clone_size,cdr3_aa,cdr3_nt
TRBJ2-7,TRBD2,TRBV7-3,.,CASSLLAGDSYEQYF,TGTGCCAGCAGCCTCCTAGCGGGGGACTCCTACGAGCAGTACTTC
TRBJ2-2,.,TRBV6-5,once,CASKQLTGELFF,TGTGCCAGCAAACAGTTGACCGGGGAGCTGTTTTTT
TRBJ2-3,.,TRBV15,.,CATSSSSGARQDTQYF,TGTGCCACCAGTTCGTCTTCGGGGGCCCGCCAAGATACGCAGTATTTT
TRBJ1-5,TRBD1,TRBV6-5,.,CASSDGQGGPQHF,TGTGCCAGCAGCGACGGACAGGGAGGGCCCCAGCATTTT
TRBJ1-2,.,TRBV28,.,CASSLYGGQTYYGYTF,TGTGCCAGCAGTCTCTACGGGGGCCAAACCTACTATGGCTACACCTTC
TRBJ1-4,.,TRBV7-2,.,CASSLGRGEKLFF,TGTGCCAGCAGCCTGGGGCGTGGGGAAAAACTGTTTTTT
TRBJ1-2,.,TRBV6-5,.,CASNPGHGLNYGYTF,TGTGCCAGCAACCCGGGACACGGGTTGAACTATGGCTACACCTTC
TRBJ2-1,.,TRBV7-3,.,CASSRIGQGGDEQFF,TGTGCCAGCAGCCGAATCGGACAGGGAGGGGATGAGCAGTTCTTC
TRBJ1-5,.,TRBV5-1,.,CASSSFSSLSWPFNQPQHF,TGTGCCAGCAGCTCCTTTTCCTCCCTTTCTTGGCCTTTCAATCAGCCCCAGCATTTT
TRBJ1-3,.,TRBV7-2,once,CASSLLAGFTGNTIYF,TGTGCCAGCAGCTTACTAGCAGGGTTCACAGGAAACACCATATATTTT
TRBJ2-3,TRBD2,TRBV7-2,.,CASSQEPSGGTDTQYF,TGTGCCAGCAGCCAGGAACCTAGCGGGGGCACAGATACGCAGTATTTT
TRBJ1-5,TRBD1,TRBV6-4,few,CASSKGQEDQPQHF,TGTGCCAGCAGTAAAGGACAGGAAGATCAGCCCCAGCATTTT
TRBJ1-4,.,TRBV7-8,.,CASSADSATNEKLFF,TGTGCCAGCAGCGCCGACAGCGCAACTAATGAAAAACTGTTTTTT
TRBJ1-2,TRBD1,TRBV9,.,CASSVSPDRARGYTF,TGTGCCAGCAGCGTAAGCCCCGACAGGGCTCGGGGCTACACCTTC
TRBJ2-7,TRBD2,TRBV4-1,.,CASSPLGLAGFSYEQYF,TGCGCCAGCAGCCCCCTCGGACTAGCGGGTTTCTCCTACGAGCAGTACTTC
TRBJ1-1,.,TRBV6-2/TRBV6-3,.,CASSYSRITRAFF,TGTGCCAGCAGTTACTCCCGGATAACGAGGGCTTTCTTT
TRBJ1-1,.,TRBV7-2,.,CASSLARGTPRGTEAFF,TGTGCCAGCAGCTTAGCGAGGGGGACACCCCGGGGCACTGAAGCTTTCTTT
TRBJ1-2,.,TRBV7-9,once,CASSPPPGNYGYTF,TGTGCCAGCAGCCCCCCCCCGGGAAACTATGGCTACACCTTC
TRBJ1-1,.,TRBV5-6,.,CASSLAGNTEAFF,TGTGCCAGCAGCTTAGCAGGGAACACTGAAGCTTTCTTT
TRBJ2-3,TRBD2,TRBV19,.,CASSLLADPDTQYF,TGTGCCAGTAGCCTACTAGCGGACCCAGATACGCAGTATTTT
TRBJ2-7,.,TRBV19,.,CASSIARDYEQYF,TGTGCCAGTAGTATAGCAAGGGACTACGAGCAGTACTTC
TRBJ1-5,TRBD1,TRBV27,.,CASGYTGANQPQHF,TGTGCCAGCGGGTATACAGGGGCGAATCAGCCCCAGCATTTT